This is a list of T cell receptor beta chains from one sample in a study of technical replicates of blood from four donors. Profiled with immunoSEQ multiplex PCR; TCRdb holds only in-frame clones, not every one. The sample contains fewer than 100,000 clones, around 97% of which appear only once. Source material: T cells isolated from PBMCs. The source of these receptors is a human donor in good health. The CDR3 runs from the conserved cysteine through the conserved F or W. A D gene is named only where the DNA matches it firmly. Some rows mark clone size as missing; the rest say once, few, many or name a class of expanded clone.

D	size	V	J	DNA	CDR3
TRBD1	-	TRBV7-2	TRBJ2-5	TGTGCCAGCAGCCCCGACAGGGGTAGGGAGACCCAGTACTTC	CASSPDRGRETQYF
-	-	TRBV9	TRBJ2-1	TGTGCCAGCAGCGTAGTGCAGGGTTCGGAACCGCAACAGTTCTTC	CASSVVQGSEPQQFF
-	-	TRBV4-1	TRBJ2-7	TGCGCCAGCAGCTACCTGGCTACCGCGACACCCGCCTACGAGCAGTACTTC	CASSYLATATPAYEQYF
TRBD1	-	TRBV7-2	TRBJ1-5	TGTGCCAGCAGCCTACAGGGGCAGAGCAATCAGCCCCAGCATTTT	CASSLQGQSNQPQHF
TRBD1	-	TRBV6-1	TRBJ2-7	TGTGCCAGCAGAACCGGGACAGGGAGGTACGAGCAGTACTTC	CASRTGTGRYEQYF
-	-	TRBV6-6	TRBJ1-1	TGTGCCAGCAGTTACTCGAGAGCCGGGAACACTGAAGCTTTCTTT	CASSYSRAGNTEAFF
-	once	TRBV7-8	TRBJ2-7	TGTGCCAGCAGTTCCACTTACGAGCAGTACTTC	CASSSTYEQYF
-	-	TRBV19	TRBJ2-1	TGTGCCAGTAGTCTCATAGCGATGAGGGGGGAGCAGTTCTTC	CASSLIAMRGEQFF
-	once	TRBV5-1	TRBJ2-1	TGCGCCAGCAGCTTGGAGGGTGAGGGTAACGGGGAGCAGTTCTTC	CASSLEGEGNGEQFF
-	-	TRBV4-3	TRBJ1-4	TGCGCCAGCAGCCAAGATACCGCAGGGGAAGGTGAAAAACTGTTTTTT	CASSQDTAGEGEKLFF
TRBD2	-	TRBV5-6	TRBJ2-7	TGTGCCAGCAGCTCCCTGGCGTCTGGACTAGCGGCCGTCTCGGAGCAGTACTTC	CASSSLASGLAAVSEQYF
-	-	TRBV6-5	TRBJ2-7	TGTGCCAGCAGTTATCAAGGGGACTACGAGCAGTACTTC	CASSYQGDYEQYF
-	-	TRBV2	TRBJ2-5	TGTGCCAGCGCTAAGTCCCCTTCGGAGACCCAGTACTTC	CASAKSPSETQYF
-	-	TRBV28	TRBJ2-7	TGTGCCAGCAGTCCAACAGGGACCTACGAGCAGTACTTC	CASSPTGTYEQYF
-	-	TRBV9	TRBJ2-5	TGTGCCAGCAGCGTAGCTACGTGGGAGACCCAGTACTTC	CASSVATWETQYF
TRBD2	-	TRBV6-1	TRBJ2-2	TGTGCCAGCAGTGAGGGACTAGCTGCCGGGGAGCTGTTTTTT	CASSEGLAAGELFF